These T cell receptor beta chains were read from a single sample in a study of sequential checkpoint blockade in melanoma. The table came from immunoSEQ multiplex PCR; TCRdb's copy has only in-frame clones and leaves some out. Among about 11,000 clones listed, just under 80% were seen once. The material was CD8+ T cells sorted from blood (inferred from file names), obtained from a patient given nivolumab and ipilimumab in sequence. These receptor sequences come from a human donor with melanoma. The CDR3 runs from the conserved cysteine through the conserved F or W. D genes are given only for firm matches.

J	V	D	CDR3
TRBJ2-1	TRBV7-6	TRBD2	CASSLQGGGATREQFF
TRBJ1-5	TRBV4-1	.	CASSQAGTGGRNQPQHF
TRBJ2-2	TRBV5-1	.	CASRTSGTTGELFF
TRBJ1-1	TRBV19	TRBD1	CASTGWTGMGSEAFF
TRBJ2-5	TRBV28	TRBD1	CASSLSGTAWKYQETQYF
TRBJ2-3	TRBV2	TRBD2	CASSELAGGADTQYF
TRBJ1-5	TRBV6-1	TRBD1	CASSDRPQGAGNQPQHF
TRBJ1-2	TRBV7-9	TRBD1	CASSLGTGDGYTF
TRBJ2-1	TRBV9	.	CASSGNRKTSNNEQFF
TRBJ1-6	TRBV6-5	.	CASSPRQNFYSPLHF
TRBJ2-2	TRBV7-8	TRBD2	CALKTSVTGELFF
TRBJ2-7	TRBV19	TRBD1	CASTFRGQVREQYF
TRBJ2-7	TRBV11-2	.	CASSQRTLAYEQYF
TRBJ2-7	TRBV11-3	.	CASNTGLSYEQYF
TRBJ2-3	TRBV28	.	CASSLQLPGSSTDTQYF
TRBJ2-2	TRBV5-1	.	CASSPYTGTGELFF
TRBJ2-7	TRBV19	.	CASSMGQAYYEQYF
TRBJ1-5	TRBV5-8	TRBD1	CASSPDRVGGQPQHF
TRBJ2-3	TRBV9	.	CASARGGRDTQYF
TRBJ1-6	TRBV7-9	TRBD1	CASSPGQGPSPLHF
TRBJ2-7	TRBV19	.	CASSPGQPNRYEQYF
TRBJ2-2	TRBV6-4	TRBD2	CASSEAGGRDTGELFF
TRBJ2-7	TRBV30	.	CAWSPDSGYEQYF
TRBJ2-2	TRBV7-9	.	CAAHRDTGELFF
TRBJ1-5	TRBV15	.	CATRDSGNNQPQHF
TRBJ1-1	TRBV9	TRBD1	CASSVTGQGNTEAFF
TRBJ1-1	TRBV7-8	TRBD1	CASSDRALNTEAFF
TRBJ2-7	TRBV27	.	CASSLLAEGDEQYF
TRBJ1-3	TRBV25-1	.	CASSGDSSGNTIYF
TRBJ1-4	TRBV27	.	CASSPLATNEKLFF
TRBJ2-5	TRBV7-9	.	CASSLADSEEETQYF